This T cell receptor (beta chain) was captured by sequencing in a study of shared clonotypes between healthy human individuals (dated by TCRdb to about 2020). General notes on the study: The cohort included three men and two women between 18 and 49 years of age. Blood TCR repertoires of several healthy adults were deeply sequenced to estimate repertoire size and the extent of clonotype sharing between individuals. To increase sequencing depth and limit assay-specific biases, TCR repertoire library preparation and sequencing were carried out by different laboratories using diverse techniques. Leukapheresis yielded between about 0.9 and 9 billion PBMCs per donor.

Using the deep immunoSEQ assay, multiplex PCR amplified TCR CDR3 regions from genomic DNA. Extracted genomic DNA from each cell subset was distributed evenly across all wells of several immunoSEQ 96-well plates, and each plate was treated as a replicate. Each replicate PCR for unsorted PBMC received about 0.3 ug genomic DNA, equal to approximately 30,000 T cell genomes. Ten immunoSEQ deep assay plates were used to sequence unsorted PBMC genomic DNA. The purified libraries were quantified using a Qubit 3.0 fluorometer, sized with a Bioanalyzer 2100, and then quantified again using the KAPA Library Quantification kit. A separate single-read 150-cycle Illumina NextSeq 550 flow cell was used to sequence each immunoSEQ 96-well plate. As for the authors' bioinformatics: Because the immunoSEQ output included only junctional sequences and no quality scores, the filtering could not be the same as the filtering used for full-length reads. To assign V/J genes and CDR3, sequences were annotated against IMGT germline references using PyIR, a Python wrapper for IgBLAST v1.9. Any read was removed if the V/J assignment was weak (E-value above 1e-6), the CDR3 was missing, or the read contained stop codons, out-of-frame junctions, or ambiguous translated residues. V3J clonotypes were defined by identical inferred V gene, J gene, and CDR3 amino acid sequence. To compute the percentage overlap between repertoires, the number of shared unique clonotypes was divided by the size of the smaller repertoire. Richness of each repertoire was evaluated using RTK rarefaction, the Chao1 estimator, and Recon v2.1 estimates of unobserved clonotypes. TCRdb's version of the immuneACCESS table is confined to in-frame rearrangements and falls short of the full clone set. An unresolved V gene accounts for under half of the shortfall where checked; the remainder is of unknown origin. V and J calls and clone size are those listed in that table; D and trimming were worked out from the DNA. This sample lists 75,000 to 100,000 clones; over 40% were detected once. The ten largest clones capture more than 12% of the sample.

As for this clone: No cognate antigen has been identified for it. Qualities for individual bases were not recorded, and no much larger clone is one base off.

The investigation overall reported the following: Sampling was limited to blood, and TCR repertoires in tissue likely differ from TCR repertoires in blood. Pairwise subsampling indicated that sequencing depth was expected to affect the degree of clonotype sharing among donors. Because the study included a small number of donors, the genetic and exposure-history diversity represented was limited.

The donors were healthy, HIV-negative adults who had no recently reported acute infections or vaccinations. Every donor was a Caucasian adult living in Nashville, Tennessee, USA. For unsorted samples, roughly 91 million PBMCs were counted, and genomic DNA was extracted using the QIAamp DNA Blood Mini kit. Blood was collected by leukapheresis, and PBMCs were isolated by Ficoll-Histopaque density gradient centrifugation and then cryopreserved in liquid nitrogen vapor phase. The CDR3, cysteine through phenylalanine, is 13 amino acids long. This entry keeps only the CDR3 DNA: 39 bases, framed from base 1. Via the germline V gene (reference sequence), CDR1 is LNHDA and CDR2 SQIVND. Trimming takes 3 bases from V and 9 bases from J, and the germline ends sit 12 bases apart.

Sequencing was performed on PBMCs. The sequence derives from a woman aged 40 to 50 in good health. Some clones in this sample may be carry-over from other donors' samples. This chain joins TRBV19 to TRBJ1-5; the D gene is perhaps TRBD1, on 5 matching bases. The DNA sequence follows: TGTGCCAGTAGTATGGAGGCCGGGGGGCCCCAGCATTTT. Its coded protein is CASSMEAGGPQHF.